This TCR beta chain was retrieved from a study of shared clonotypes between healthy human individuals. Points from the study as a whole: Although depth was large, rarefaction showed that sequencing of the sorted subsets was incomplete.

Worth noting for this clone: The antigen remains undetermined.

CD45RO-negative cells were positively selected for CCR7, leaving out terminally differentiated effector memory CD45RA+ cells. In the authors' workflow: ImmunoSEQ output held junction-only sequences without quality scores, so filtering differed. Sequenced by immunoSEQ multiplex PCR; TCRdb stores in-frame clones only, minus some. That table is the source of V, J and clone size, and D and trimming were worked out from the DNA. The sample includes hundreds of thousands of clones, approximately 96% of them seen just once. Germline-derived CDR1 and CDR2 are MNHEY and SMNVEV (reference sequence). The CDR3 runs to 15 residues. Germline trimming cut 2 bases from V and 2 bases from J; bases unmatched to any gene: 0.

The chain is built from TRBV27 and TRBJ2-6, with 7 bases fitting TRBD1. Sequenced input: naive CD8+ T cells sorted from blood. This sequence originates from a woman between 25 and 40 years old in good health. CDR3 sequence reads: CASSLTGAGANVLTF. The CDR3 bases are TGTGCCAGCAGTTTAACAGGGGCTGGGGCCAACGTCCTGACTTTC.